A selection of T cell receptor beta chains follows, all from one sample in a study of blood T cell repertoires in COVID-19. Data came from immunoSEQ multiplex PCR; TCRdb stores just in-frame clones and leaves some out. The sample lists approximately 61,000 clones, 86% occurring once. Sequenced material: peripheral blood. The receptors come from a human donor in a cohort sampled during active COVID-19. Both conserved end residues are part of each CDR3. Fields, in order: V gene, J gene, D gene, clone size, CDR3 DNA, CDR3 protein. D genes are given only for firm matches. Size values are once, few and many counts, or a class for expanded clones, and some rows have none.

TRBV5-1	TRBJ1-3	-	once	TGCGCCAGCAGCTTGGGAACCGGGACAAGTGGAAACACCATATATTTT	CASSLGTGTSGNTIYF
TRBV28	TRBJ2-7	TRBD2	-	TGTGCCAGCAGGCCTAGCGGGAGGGGGGAGCAGTACTTC	CASRPSGRGEQYF
TRBV4-1	TRBJ2-1	TRBD2	-	TGCGCCAGCAGCCAACCAAACCCCGGACTAGCGGGTTACAATGAGCAGTTCTTC	CASSQPNPGLAGYNEQFF
TRBV2	TRBJ1-3	-	once	TGTGCCAGCAGTGAAGACAGAGGGCCTGGAAACACCATATATTTT	CASSEDRGPGNTIYF
TRBV6-5	TRBJ2-1	-	-	TGTGCCAGCAGGGACTACCTCAGCTCCTACAATGAGCAGTTCTTC	CASRDYLSSYNEQFF
TRBV21-1	TRBJ1-5	-	few	TGTGCCAGCAGCAAAGGGACAGAGCCTCGTAGCAATCAGCCCCAGCATTTT	CASSKGTEPRSNQPQHF
TRBV5-1	TRBJ1-1	TRBD1	-	TGCGCCAGCAGTTTTGTCGGGACAGGGGCCACTGAAGCTTTCTTT	CASSFVGTGATEAFF
TRBV28	TRBJ2-7	TRBD1	-	TGTGCCAGCAGGACAGGGGGTCGCTACGAGCAGTACTTC	CASRTGGRYEQYF
TRBV9	TRBJ2-7	TRBD2	-	TGTGCCAGCAGCGTTGGGACTAGCGGGGGCCCGCGCGGGCAGTACTTC	CASSVGTSGGPRGQYF
TRBV19	TRBJ1-5	TRBD1	-	TGTGCCAGTAGGACAGGGAATCAGCCCCAGCATTTT	CASRTGNQPQHF
TRBV4-3	TRBJ1-4	TRBD1	-	TGCGCCAGCAGCCAAGCCGGACAGGAAGGGGAACTGTTTTTT	CASSQAGQEGELFF
TRBV5-4	TRBJ2-7	-	-	TGTGCCAGCAGCTTGGATGGCGGAAAATACGAGCAGTACTTC	CASSLDGGKYEQYF
TRBV5-6	TRBJ2-7	TRBD1	-	TGTGCCAGCAGCGAAGGGACAGACGAGCAGTACTTC	CASSEGTDEQYF
TRBV27	TRBJ1-5	TRBD1	-	TGTGCCAGCAGTTTTCCGGGACAGGGGCCCTGCCAGCCCCAGCATTTT	CASSFPGQGPCQPQHF
TRBV27	TRBJ2-1	TRBD2	-	TGTGCCAGCAGTCCCGGACTAGCGGGAGGGGATGAGCAGTTCTTC	CASSPGLAGGDEQFF
TRBV3-1/TRBV3-2	TRBJ2-3	-	once	TGTGCCAGCAGACCACCCACTACAGATACGCAGTATTTT	CASRPPTTDTQYF
TRBV4-3	TRBJ2-5	-	-	TGCGCCAGCAGCCAAGATGGGGGTAGCGGAAGACTTAAAGAGACCCAGTACTTC	CASSQDGGSGRLKETQYF
TRBV18	TRBJ2-5	TRBD2	-	TGTGCCAGCTCACCACCCAGCGGGAGGGCCGCGAGTAGAGAGACCCAGTACTTC	CASSPPSGRAASRETQYF
TRBV6-6	TRBJ2-7	TRBD1	once	TGTGCCAGCAGTTACCACACAGGGGGCGGCTACGAGCAGTACTTC	CASSYHTGGGYEQYF
TRBV19	TRBJ2-5	TRBD2	-	TGTGCCAGTAGTATTACTAGCGGGATGGGGGAGACCCAGTACTTC	CASSITSGMGETQYF
TRBV6-5	TRBJ2-4	-	once	TGTGCCAGCATCGGGAACGCCAAAAACATTCAGTACTTC	CASIGNAKNIQYF
TRBV11-2	TRBJ1-4	-	-	TGTGCCAGCAGCTCAGATAGGGGGGAAAAACTGTTTTTT	CASSSDRGEKLFF
TRBV16	TRBJ2-7	-	-	TGTGCCAGCAGCGGGACAACGGACTACGAGCAGTACTTC	CASSGTTDYEQYF
TRBV18	TRBJ1-5	-	-	TGTGCCAGCTCACTTCAACCGGGACAAAAAACCCAGCCCCAGCATTTT	CASSLQPGQKTQPQHF
TRBV28	TRBJ2-5	-	-	TGTGCCAGCAGTTTGCCAGGGCGGGAGACCCAGTACTTC	CASSLPGRETQYF
TRBV30	TRBJ1-1	-	-	TGTGCCTGGAGTGTACGAGGAGGAACTGAAGCTTTCTTT	CAWSVRGGTEAFF
TRBV28	TRBJ1-2	-	-	TGTGCCAGCAGTTTAAGTGTACCAGGGGCGAACACCTTC	CASSLSVPGANTF
TRBV5-1	TRBJ1-4	TRBD1	-	TGCGCCAGCAGGGTGACAGGGGATCGAGGGGAAAAACTGTTTTTT	CASRVTGDRGEKLFF
TRBV24-1	TRBJ2-1	TRBD2	-	TGTGCCACCGGGACTAGCGGGAGTAGTGAGCAGTTCTTC	CATGTSGSSEQFF
TRBV6-1	TRBJ2-7	TRBD1	-	TGTGCCAGCAGTGGCGAACCGGGACAGGTGAACTCCTACGAGCAGTACTTC	CASSGEPGQVNSYEQYF
TRBV3-1/TRBV3-2	TRBJ2-7	-	-	TGTGCCAGCAGCCAATCCCACATGGTTGTTACCTACGAGCAGTACTTC	CASSQSHMVVTYEQYF
TRBV27	TRBJ2-7	-	-	TGTGCCAGCAGTTTAGAGGTCAGGACATCCTACGAGCAGTACTTC	CASSLEVRTSYEQYF
TRBV29-1	TRBJ2-1	-	-	TGCAGCGTTGACAGTCTAGCGACCAATGAGCAGTTCTTC	CSVDSLATNEQFF
TRBV5-1	TRBJ1-2	-	-	TGCGCCAGCAGCGGCGGGTTCCCCGGCTATGGCTACACCTTC	CASSGGFPGYGYTF
TRBV6-6	TRBJ1-1	-	once	TGTGCCAGCACCACTTCGACAGGTGGGAACACTGAAGCTTTCTTT	CASTTSTGGNTEAFF
TRBV11-1	TRBJ2-5	-	-	TGTGCCAGCAGCTTAAGTCCCACAGAAGAGACCCAGTACTTC	CASSLSPTEETQYF
TRBV29-1	TRBJ2-2	TRBD1	-	TGCAGCGTTGGAGGACCGGGACAGGGTGCCTTTACGACCGGGGAGCTGTTTTTT	CSVGGPGQGAFTTGELFF
TRBV12-3/TRBV12-4	TRBJ2-5	TRBD1	-	TGTGCCAGCAGGAGGGGACAGGGAGAGACCCAGTACTTC	CASRRGQGETQYF
TRBV19	TRBJ1-1	-	-	TGTGCCAGTAGTAACGGACTAAATACTGAAGCTTTCTTT	CASSNGLNTEAFF
TRBV23-1	TRBJ1-6	-	-	TGCGCCAGCAGTCAATCGGGGGGTCTAACTAATTCACCCCTCCACTTT	CASSQSGGLTNSPLHF
TRBV7-6	TRBJ2-7	-	-	TGTGCCAGCAGTTTCTCTGCGGGGCTAGGTGCCTACGAGCAGTACTTC	CASSFSAGLGAYEQYF
TRBV19	TRBJ2-3	TRBD2	-	TGTGCCAGTAGCCGGACTAGCGGGAGCCGAGATACGCAGTATTTT	CASSRTSGSRDTQYF
TRBV7-9	TRBJ1-4	-	-	TGTGCCAGCAGCTTAGTGACTGGTAAAGAAAAACTGTTTTTT	CASSLVTGKEKLFF
TRBV5-1	TRBJ1-1	-	once	TGCGCCAGCAGCTTGGGGGGCAGGAACACTGAAGCTTTCTTT	CASSLGGRNTEAFF
TRBV10-2	TRBJ1-2	TRBD1	-	TGCGCCAGCCGTACCGCCGGGACAGGGGAATATGGCTACACCTTC	CASRTAGTGEYGYTF
TRBV11-2	TRBJ1-4	-	-	TGTGCCAGCAGCTTAGCAGGGGTTAACGAAAAACTGTTTTTT	CASSLAGVNEKLFF
TRBV5-4	TRBJ2-7	TRBD2	-	TGTGCCAGCAGCTTGGCCGGGACTAGAGGCAACGAGCAGTACTTC	CASSLAGTRGNEQYF
TRBV19	TRBJ2-3	TRBD2	-	TGTGCCAGTAGTGCTACTAGCGCATCAGATACGCAGTATTTT	CASSATSASDTQYF
TRBV18	TRBJ1-1	TRBD1	-	TGTGCCAGCTCACCGCAGGGGGCGGGGAACACTGAAGCTTTCTTT	CASSPQGAGNTEAFF
TRBV10-2	TRBJ2-7	TRBD2	-	TGCGCCAGCACCGGGACTAGCGGGACCTTCTCCTACGAGCAGTACTTC	CASTGTSGTFSYEQYF
TRBV7-8	TRBJ1-5	TRBD1	-	TGTGCCAGCAGCCCCAGACAGGGGGGGGCCCTTAATCAGCCCCAGCATTTT	CASSPRQGGALNQPQHF
TRBV4-1	TRBJ2-3	TRBD2	once	TGCGCCAGCAGCCAAATAGCGGGGGTCACAGATACGCAGTATTTT	CASSQIAGVTDTQYF
TRBV11-3	TRBJ2-1	TRBD1	-	TGTGCCAGCGGGGGGGACAGGGATGGGGTCAATGAGCAGTTCTTC	CASGGDRDGVNEQFF
TRBV6-5	TRBJ2-7	-	few	TGTGCCAGCAGTTCCGAATACAGGGTAGGCTACGAGCAGTACTTC	CASSSEYRVGYEQYF
TRBV10-1	TRBJ2-2	TRBD1	-	TGCGCCAGCAGTGACGGGACAGGGAACACCGGGGAGCTGTTTTTT	CASSDGTGNTGELFF